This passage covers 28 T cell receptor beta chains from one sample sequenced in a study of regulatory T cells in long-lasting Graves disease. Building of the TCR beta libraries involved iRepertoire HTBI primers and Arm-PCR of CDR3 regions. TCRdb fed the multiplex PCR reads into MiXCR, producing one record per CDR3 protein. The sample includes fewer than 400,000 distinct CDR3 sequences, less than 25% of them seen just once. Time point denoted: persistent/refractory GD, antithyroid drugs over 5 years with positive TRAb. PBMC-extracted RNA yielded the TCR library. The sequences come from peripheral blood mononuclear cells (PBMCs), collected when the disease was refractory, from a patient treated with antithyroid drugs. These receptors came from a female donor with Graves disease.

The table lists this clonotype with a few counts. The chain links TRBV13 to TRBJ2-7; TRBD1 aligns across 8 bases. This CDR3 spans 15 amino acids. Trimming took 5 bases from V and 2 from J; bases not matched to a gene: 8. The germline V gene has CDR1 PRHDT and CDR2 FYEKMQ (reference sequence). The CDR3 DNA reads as TGTGCCAGCAGCCCGAGGGACAGGAGAGCCTACGAGCAGTACTTC. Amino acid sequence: CASSPRDRRAYEQYF.

This CDR3 reads CAWTGGGEQYF. CDR3 bases: TGTGCCTGGACAGGGGGCGGCGAGCAGTACTTC. The chain employs TRBV30 and TRBJ2-7, with TRBD1 matching over 8 bases. V lost 4 bases to trimming and J lost 6 bases; unmatched junction nucleotides: 2. The CDR3 is 11 amino acids. Germline assignment: CDR1 GTSNPN and CDR2 SVGIG (reference sequence).

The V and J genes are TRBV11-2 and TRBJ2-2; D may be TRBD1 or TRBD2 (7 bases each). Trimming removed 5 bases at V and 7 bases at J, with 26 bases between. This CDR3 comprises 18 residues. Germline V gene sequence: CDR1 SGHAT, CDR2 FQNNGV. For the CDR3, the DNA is TGTGCCAGCAGCCGCGGGGGTTTGACAGGGTTTTCTCTCGGGGAGCTGTTTTTT. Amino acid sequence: CASSRGGLTGFSLGELFF.

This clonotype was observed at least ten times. The CDR3 here is CAWGDSNTGELFF. The CDR3 DNA sequence: TGTGCCTGGGGGGACAGCAACACCGGGGAGCTGTTTTTT. This sequence joins TRBV30 and TRBJ2-2; TRBD1 aligns across 7 bases. Germline CDR1 and CDR2: GTSNPN and SVGIG (reference sequence). The ends lost 5 bases at V and 2 bases at J; junction bases unmatched: 2. This CDR3 region has 13 residues.

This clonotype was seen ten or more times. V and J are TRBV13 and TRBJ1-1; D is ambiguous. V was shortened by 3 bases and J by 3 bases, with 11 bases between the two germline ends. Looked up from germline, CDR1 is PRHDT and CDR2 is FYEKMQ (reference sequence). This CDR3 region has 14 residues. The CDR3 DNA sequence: TGTGCCAGCAGCTTTCACAGTGGGGACACTGAAGCTTTCTTT. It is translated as CASSFHSGDTEAFF.

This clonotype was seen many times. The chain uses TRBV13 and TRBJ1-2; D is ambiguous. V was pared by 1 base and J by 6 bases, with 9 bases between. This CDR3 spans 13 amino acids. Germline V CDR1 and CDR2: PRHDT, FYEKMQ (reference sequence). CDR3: CASSLALGDGYTF. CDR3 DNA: TGTGCCAGCAGCTTAGCTTTAGGCGATGGCTACACCTTC.

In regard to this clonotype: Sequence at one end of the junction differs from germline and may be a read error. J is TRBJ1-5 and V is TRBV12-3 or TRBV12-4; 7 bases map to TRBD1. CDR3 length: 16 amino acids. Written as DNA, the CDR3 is TGTGCCGGCAGTAAACGACAGGGTTGGCGTTTGCAGCCCCAGCATTTT. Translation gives CAGSKRQGWRLQPQHF.

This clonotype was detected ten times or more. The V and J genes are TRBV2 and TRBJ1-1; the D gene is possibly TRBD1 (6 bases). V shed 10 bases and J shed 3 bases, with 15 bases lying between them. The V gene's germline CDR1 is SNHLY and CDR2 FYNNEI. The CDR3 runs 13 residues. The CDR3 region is CATSQGWDTEAFF. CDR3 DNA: TGTGCCACCTCACAGGGTTGGGACACTGAAGCTTTCTTT.

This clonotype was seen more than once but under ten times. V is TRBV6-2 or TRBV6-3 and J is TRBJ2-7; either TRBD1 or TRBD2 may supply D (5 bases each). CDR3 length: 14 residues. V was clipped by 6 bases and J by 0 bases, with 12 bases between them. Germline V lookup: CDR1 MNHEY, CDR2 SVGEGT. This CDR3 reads CASRGPGSSYEQYF. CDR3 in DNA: TGTGCCAGCAGGGGCCCAGGGAGCTCCTACGAGCAGTACTTC.

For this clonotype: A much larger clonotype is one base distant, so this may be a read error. The chain's CDR3 is CAVSEAGELFF. The DNA for the CDR3 is TGTGCCGTCAGTGAGGCCGGGGAGCTGTTTTTT. The V and J genes are TRBV10-3 and TRBJ2-2, with no clear D. CDR1 ENHRY and CDR2 SYGVKD come from the germline V gene. There are 11 residues in the CDR3.

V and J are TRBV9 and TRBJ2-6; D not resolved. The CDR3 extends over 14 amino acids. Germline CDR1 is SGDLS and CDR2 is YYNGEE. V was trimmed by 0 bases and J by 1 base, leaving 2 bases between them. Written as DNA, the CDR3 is TGTGCCAGCAGCGTAGCTTCTGGGGCCAACGTCCTGACTTTC. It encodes CASSVASGANVLTF.

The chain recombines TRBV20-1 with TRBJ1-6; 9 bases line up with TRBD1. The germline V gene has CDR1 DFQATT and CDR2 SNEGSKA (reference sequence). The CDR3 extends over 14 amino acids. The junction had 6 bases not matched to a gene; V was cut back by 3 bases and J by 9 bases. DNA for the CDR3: TGCAGTGCTAGGCGCCGGGACAGGGCTTCACCCCTCCACTTT. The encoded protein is CSARRRDRASPLHF.

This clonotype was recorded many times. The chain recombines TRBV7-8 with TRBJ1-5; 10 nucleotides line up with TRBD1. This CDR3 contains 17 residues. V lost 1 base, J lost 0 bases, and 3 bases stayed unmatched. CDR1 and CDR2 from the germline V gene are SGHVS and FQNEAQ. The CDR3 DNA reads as TGTGCCAGCAGCTTAGGACAGGGGGCGTATAGCAATCAGCCCCAGCATTTT. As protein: CASSLGQGAYSNQPQHF.

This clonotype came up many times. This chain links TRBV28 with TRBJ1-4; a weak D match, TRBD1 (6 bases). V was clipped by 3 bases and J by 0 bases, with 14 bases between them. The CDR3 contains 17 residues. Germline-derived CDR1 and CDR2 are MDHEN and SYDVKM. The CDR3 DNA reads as TGTGCCAGCAGTTTCCCCCTTTCAGGGGCAACTAATGAAAAACTGTTTTTT. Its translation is CASSFPLSGATNEKLFF.

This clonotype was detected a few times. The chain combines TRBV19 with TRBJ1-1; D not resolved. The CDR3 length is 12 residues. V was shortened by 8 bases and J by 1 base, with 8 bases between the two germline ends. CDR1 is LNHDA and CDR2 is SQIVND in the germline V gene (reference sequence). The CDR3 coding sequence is TGTGCCAGTGCCGCGGGGAACACTGAAGCTTTCTTT. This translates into CASAAGNTEAFF.

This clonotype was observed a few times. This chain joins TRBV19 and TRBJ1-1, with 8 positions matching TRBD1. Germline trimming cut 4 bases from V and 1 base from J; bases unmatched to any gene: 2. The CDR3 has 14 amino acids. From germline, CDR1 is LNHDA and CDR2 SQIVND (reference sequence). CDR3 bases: TGTGCCAGTAGTAAGGGACAGGCGAACACTGAAGCTTTCTTT. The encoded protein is CASSKGQANTEAFF.

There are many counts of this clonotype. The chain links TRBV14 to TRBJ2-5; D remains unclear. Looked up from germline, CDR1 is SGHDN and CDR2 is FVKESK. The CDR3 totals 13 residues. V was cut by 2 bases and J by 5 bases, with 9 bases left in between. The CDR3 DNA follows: TGTGCCAGCAGCCAACCGTTGGAGGAGACCCAGTACTTC. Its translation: CASSQPLEETQYF.

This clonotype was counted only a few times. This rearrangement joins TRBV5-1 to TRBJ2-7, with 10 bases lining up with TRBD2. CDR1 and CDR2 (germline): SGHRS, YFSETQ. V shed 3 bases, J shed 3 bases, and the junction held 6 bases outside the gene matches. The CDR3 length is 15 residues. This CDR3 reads CASSSEAGGVYEQYF. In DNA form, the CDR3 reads TGCGCCAGCAGCTCCGAAGCGGGAGGGGTCTACGAGCAGTACTTC.

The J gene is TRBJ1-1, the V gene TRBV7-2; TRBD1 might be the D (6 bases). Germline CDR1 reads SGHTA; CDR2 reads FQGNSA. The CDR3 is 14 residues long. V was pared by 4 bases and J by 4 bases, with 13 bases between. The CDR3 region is CASSSNRVSTEAFF. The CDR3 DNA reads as TGTGCCAGCAGCTCAAACAGGGTGAGCACTGAAGCTTTCTTT.

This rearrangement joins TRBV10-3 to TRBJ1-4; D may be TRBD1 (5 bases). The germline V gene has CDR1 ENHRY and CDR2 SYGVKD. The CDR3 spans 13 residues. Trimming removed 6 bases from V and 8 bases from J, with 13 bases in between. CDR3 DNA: TGTGCCATCAGCGCAGGGTTGGGGGAAAAACTGTTTTTT. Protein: CAISAGLGEKLFF.

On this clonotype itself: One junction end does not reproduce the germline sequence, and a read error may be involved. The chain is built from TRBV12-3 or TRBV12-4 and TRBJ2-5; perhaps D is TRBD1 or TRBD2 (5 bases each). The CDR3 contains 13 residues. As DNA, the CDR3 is TGTGCCAGCGGGGGAGAGAGCTCAGAGACCCCGTACTTC. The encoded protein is CASGGESSETPYF.

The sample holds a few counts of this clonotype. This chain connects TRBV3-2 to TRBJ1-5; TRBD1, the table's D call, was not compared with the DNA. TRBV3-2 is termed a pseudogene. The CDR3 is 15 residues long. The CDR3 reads CASTKDRGCNQPQHF. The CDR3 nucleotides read TGTGCCAGCACCAAGGACAGGGGGTGCAATCAGCCCCAGCATTTT.

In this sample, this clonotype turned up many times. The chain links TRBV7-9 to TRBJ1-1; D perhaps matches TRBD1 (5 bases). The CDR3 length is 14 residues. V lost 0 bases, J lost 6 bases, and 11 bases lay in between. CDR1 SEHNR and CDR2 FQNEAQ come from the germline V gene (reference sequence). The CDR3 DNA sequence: TGTGCCAGCAGCTTAGCAGGGGAGGGCTCTGAAGCTTTCTTT. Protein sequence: CASSLAGEGSEAFF.

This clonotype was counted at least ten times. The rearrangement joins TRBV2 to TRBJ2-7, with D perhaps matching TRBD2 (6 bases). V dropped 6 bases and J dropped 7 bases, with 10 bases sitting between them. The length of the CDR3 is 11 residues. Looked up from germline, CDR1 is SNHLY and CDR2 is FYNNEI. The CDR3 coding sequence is TGTGCCAGCAGGCCCAGCGGGGAGCAGTACTTC. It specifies CASRPSGEQYF.

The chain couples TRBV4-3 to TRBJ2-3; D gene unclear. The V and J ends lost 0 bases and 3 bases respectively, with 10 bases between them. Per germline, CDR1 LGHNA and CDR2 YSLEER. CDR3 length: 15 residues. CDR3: CASSQDLWQTDTQYF. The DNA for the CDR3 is TGCGCCAGCAGCCAAGATCTTTGGCAGACAGATACGCAGTATTTT.

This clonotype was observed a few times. The CDR3 DNA reads TGTGCCAGCAGCCAAGATCGAAAGGGAGTCTACGAGCAGTACTTC. Protein product: CASSQDRKGVYEQYF. V is TRBV4-2 and J is TRBJ2-7, with D perhaps matching TRBD2 (5 bases). This CDR3 contains 15 residues. CDR1 is LGHNA, CDR2 YNFKEQ, per germline. Trimming pared 0 bases from V and 3 bases from J, leaving 12 bases between.

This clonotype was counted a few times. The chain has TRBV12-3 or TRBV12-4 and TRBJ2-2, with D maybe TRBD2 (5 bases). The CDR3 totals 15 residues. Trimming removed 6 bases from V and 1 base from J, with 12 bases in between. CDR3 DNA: TGTGCCAGCAGCCCCACGGGGTGGAACACCGGGGAGCTGTTTTTT. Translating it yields CASSPTGWNTGELFF.

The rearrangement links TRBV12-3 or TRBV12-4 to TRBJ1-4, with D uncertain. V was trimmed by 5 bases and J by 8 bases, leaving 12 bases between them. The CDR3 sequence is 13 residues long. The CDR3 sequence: CASSLSEKEKLFF. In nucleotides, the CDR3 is TGTGCCAGCAGTCTTTCTGAAAAAGAAAAACTGTTTTTT.